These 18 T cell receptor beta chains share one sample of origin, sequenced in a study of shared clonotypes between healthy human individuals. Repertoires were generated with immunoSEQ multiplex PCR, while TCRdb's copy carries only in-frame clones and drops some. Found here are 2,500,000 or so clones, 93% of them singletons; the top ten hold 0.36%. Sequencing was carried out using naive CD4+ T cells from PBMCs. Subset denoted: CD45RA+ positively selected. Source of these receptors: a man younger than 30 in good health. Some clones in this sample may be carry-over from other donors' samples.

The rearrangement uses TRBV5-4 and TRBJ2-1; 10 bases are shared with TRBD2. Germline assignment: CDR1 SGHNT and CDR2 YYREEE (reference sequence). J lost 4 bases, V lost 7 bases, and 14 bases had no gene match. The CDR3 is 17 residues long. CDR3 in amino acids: CASYKSGAGGPYNEQFF. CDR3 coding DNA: TGTGCCAGCTACAAATCCGGAGCGGGAGGGCCTTACAATGAGCAGTTCTTC. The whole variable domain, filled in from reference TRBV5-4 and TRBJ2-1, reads ETGVTQSPTHLIKTRGQQVTLRCSSQSGHNTVSWYQQALGQGPQFIFQYYREEENGRGNFPPRFSGLQFPNYSSELNVNALELDDSALYLCASYKSGAGGPYNEQFFGPGTRLTVL.

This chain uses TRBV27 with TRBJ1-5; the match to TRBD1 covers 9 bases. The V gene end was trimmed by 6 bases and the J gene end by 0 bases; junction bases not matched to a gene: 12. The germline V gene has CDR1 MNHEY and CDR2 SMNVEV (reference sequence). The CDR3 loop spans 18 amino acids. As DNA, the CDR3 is TGTGCCAGCAGACGGACAGGGGCCGTTGTTTTTAGCAATCAGCCCCAGCATTTT. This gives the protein CASRRTGAVVFSNQPQHF.

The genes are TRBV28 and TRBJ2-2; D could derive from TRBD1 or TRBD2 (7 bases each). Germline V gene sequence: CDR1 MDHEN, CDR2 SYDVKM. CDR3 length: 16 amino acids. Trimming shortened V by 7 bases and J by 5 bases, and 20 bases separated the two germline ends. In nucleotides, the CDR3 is TGTGCCAGCACCTTGGGAGGGGGCGGTCGGACCGGGGAGCTGTTTTTT. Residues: CASTLGGGGRTGELFF.

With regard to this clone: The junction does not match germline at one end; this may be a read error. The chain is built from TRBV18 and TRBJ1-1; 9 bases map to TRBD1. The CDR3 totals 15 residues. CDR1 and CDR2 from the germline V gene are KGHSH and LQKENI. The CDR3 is CASSPQGAENTEAFF. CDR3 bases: TGTGCCAGCTCCCCACAGGGGGCGGAGAACACTGAAGCTTTCTTT.

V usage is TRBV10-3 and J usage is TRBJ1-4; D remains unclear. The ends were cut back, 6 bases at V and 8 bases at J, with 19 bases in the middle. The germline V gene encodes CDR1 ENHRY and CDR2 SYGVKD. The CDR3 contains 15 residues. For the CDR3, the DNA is TGTGCCATCAGCGCCGGGAACCTGGGTGGAGAAAAACTGTTTTTT. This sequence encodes CAISAGNLGGEKLFF.

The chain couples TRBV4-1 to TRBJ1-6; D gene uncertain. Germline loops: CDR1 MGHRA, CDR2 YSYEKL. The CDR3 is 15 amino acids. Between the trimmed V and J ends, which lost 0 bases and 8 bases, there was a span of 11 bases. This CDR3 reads CASSQDQGWDSPLHF. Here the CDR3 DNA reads TGCGCCAGCAGCCAAGATCAAGGGTGGGATTCACCCCTCCACTTT.

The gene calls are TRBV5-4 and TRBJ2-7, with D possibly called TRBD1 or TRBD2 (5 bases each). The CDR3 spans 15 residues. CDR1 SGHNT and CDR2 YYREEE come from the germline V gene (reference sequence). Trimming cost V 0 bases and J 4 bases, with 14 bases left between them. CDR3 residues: CASSLGGPDTYEQYF. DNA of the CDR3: TGTGCCAGCAGCTTGGGGGGACCCGACACTTACGAGCAGTACTTC.

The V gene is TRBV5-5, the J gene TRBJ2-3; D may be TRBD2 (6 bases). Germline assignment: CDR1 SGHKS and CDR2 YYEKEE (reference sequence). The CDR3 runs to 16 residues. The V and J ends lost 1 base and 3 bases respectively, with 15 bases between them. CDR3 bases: TGTGCCAGCAGCTTGAGGCCGGAGGGCCAGACAGATACGCAGTATTTT. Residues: CASSLRPEGQTDTQYF.

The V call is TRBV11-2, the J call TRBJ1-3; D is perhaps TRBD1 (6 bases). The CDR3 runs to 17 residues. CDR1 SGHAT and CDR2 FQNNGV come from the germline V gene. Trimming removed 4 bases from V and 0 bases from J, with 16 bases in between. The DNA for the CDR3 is TGTGCCAGCAGCTCCCCCTTGGGGGACATCTCTGGAAACACCATATATTTT. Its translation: CASSSPLGDISGNTIYF.

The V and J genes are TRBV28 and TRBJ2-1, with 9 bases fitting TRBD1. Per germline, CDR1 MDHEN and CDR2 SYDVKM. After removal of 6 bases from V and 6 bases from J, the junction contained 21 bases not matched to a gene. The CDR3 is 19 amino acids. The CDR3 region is CASSAGQGKNTPSPNEQFF. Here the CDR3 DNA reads TGTGCCAGCAGCGCGGGACAGGGAAAGAATACTCCTTCCCCCAATGAGCAGTTCTTC.

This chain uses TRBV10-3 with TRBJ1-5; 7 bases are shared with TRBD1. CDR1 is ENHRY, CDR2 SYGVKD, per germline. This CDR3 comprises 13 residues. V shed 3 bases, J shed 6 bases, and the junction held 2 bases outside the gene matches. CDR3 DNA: TGTGCCATCAGTGAAGGGGGCACTCAGCCCCAGCATTTT. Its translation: CAISEGGTQPQHF.

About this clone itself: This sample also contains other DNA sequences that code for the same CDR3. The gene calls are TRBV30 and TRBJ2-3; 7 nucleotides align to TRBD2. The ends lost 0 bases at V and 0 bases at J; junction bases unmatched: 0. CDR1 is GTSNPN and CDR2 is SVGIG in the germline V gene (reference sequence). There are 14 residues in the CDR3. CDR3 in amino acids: CAWSVGGSTDTQYF. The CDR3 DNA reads TGTGCCTGGAGTGTGGGGGGGAGCACAGATACGCAGTATTTT.

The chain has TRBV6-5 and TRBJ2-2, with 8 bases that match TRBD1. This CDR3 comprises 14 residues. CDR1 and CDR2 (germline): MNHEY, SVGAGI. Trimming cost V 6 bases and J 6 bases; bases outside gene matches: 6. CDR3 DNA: TGTGCCAGCAGAACCCGCAGGGGGCCCGGGGAGCTGTTTTTT. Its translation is CASRTRRGPGELFF.

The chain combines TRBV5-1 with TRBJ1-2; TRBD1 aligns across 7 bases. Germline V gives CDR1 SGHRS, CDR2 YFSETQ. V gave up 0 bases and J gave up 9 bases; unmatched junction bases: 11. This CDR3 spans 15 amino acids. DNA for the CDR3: TGCGCCAGCAGCTTGGGGACAGGCCAGTCAAGGCGCTACACCTTC. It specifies CASSLGTGQSRRYTF.

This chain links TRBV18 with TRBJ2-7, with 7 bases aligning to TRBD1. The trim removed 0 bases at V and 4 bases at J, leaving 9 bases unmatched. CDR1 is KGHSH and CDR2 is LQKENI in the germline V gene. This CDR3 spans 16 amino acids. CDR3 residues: CASSPPSSGGWYEQYF. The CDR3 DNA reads TGTGCCAGCTCACCACCGTCTTCAGGGGGTTGGTACGAGCAGTACTTC.

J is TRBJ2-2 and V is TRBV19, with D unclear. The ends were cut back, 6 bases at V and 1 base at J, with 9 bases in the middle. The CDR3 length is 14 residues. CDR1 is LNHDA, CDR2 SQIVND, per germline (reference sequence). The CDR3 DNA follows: TGTGCCAGTAGGTGGGCGAAGAACACCGGGGAGCTGTTTTTT. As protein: CASRWAKNTGELFF.

CDR3 amino acids: CASSARKTGTASYEQYF. In DNA form, the CDR3 reads TGTGCCAGCAGTGCAAGGAAAACCGGGACAGCCTCCTACGAGCAGTACTTC. J is TRBJ2-7 and V is TRBV6-1, with TRBD1 matching over 7 bases. The CDR3 is 17 amino acids. Trimming at V came to 4 bases and at J to 0 bases, leaving 12 bases not matched to a gene. CDR1 MNHNS and CDR2 SASEGT come from the germline V gene.

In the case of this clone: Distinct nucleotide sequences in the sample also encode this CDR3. CDR3 residues: CASSRTGGGTEAFF. The CDR3 DNA follows: TGTGCCAGCAGTCGGACAGGGGGCGGCACTGAAGCTTTCTTT. This chain connects TRBV6-5 to TRBJ1-1, with 11 bases matching TRBD1. Germline V CDR1 and CDR2: MNHEY, SVGAGI. The V segment lost 5 bases and the J segment 4 bases; nucleotides outside the gene matches: 3. The CDR3 is made up of 14 amino acids.